What follows are 21 T cell receptor beta chains derived from one specimen sequenced in a study of blood T cell repertoires in COVID-19 (dated by TCRdb to 2018 to 2021). Library construction relied on the immunoSEQ multiplex PCR assay. TCRdb provides this immuneACCESS table in a form limited to in-frame rearrangements. Some clones are lacking; in checked studies, under half of them reflect an unresolved V gene, and why the rest are absent is not known. The sample table shows fewer than 200,000 clones, and approximately 84% are seen once. Less than 3% of the sample is in the top ten clones. Sequenced input: peripheral blood. The receptor source for this set is a woman older than 75 with COVID-19, enrolled during active disease.

The CDR3 loop is CAWSTLVQQGAADTQYF. CDR3 DNA: TGTGCCTGGAGTACATTGGTTCAACAGGGGGCGGCAGATACGCAGTATTTT. V and J are TRBV30 and TRBJ2-3; 9 nucleotides agree with TRBD1. J was trimmed by 4 bases and V by 2 bases; bases with no gene match: 13. This CDR3 spans 17 amino acids. Germline V gives CDR1 GTSNPN, CDR2 SVGIG (reference sequence). Filled out from reference TRBV30 and TRBJ2-3, the complete variable domain reads SQTIHQWPATLVQPVGSPLSLECTVEGTSNPNLYWYRQAAGRGLQLLFYSVGIGQISSEVPQNLSASRPQDRQFILSSKKLLLSDSGFYLCAWSTLVQQGAADTQYFGPGTRLTVL.

V is TRBV5-4 and J is TRBJ2-7, with D maybe TRBD2 (7 bases). Germline V gene sequence: CDR1 SGHNT, CDR2 YYREEE (reference sequence). Trimming left V 1 base short and J 5 bases short, with 22 bases between. The CDR3 is 17 residues long. The CDR3 nucleotides are TGTGCCAGCAGCTTGCTACTCGCATGGGGCGGGGGCGACGAGCAGTACTTC. Encoded protein: CASSLLLAWGGGDEQYF.

This clone has a single count. This sequence joins TRBV27 and TRBJ2-7, with a weak D call TRBD1 (5 bases). Trimming stripped 4 bases from V and 3 bases from J, with 16 bases between. Germline V gene data show CDR1 as MNHEY and CDR2 as SMNVEV (reference sequence). CDR3 length: 15 residues. The DNA for the CDR3 is TGTGCCAGCAGTTCCCCTGGCAGGGTAGTCTACGAGCAGTACTTC. Its protein product is CASSSPGRVVYEQYF.

The rearrangement joins TRBV5-1 to TRBJ1-4; no firm D call. The CDR3 sequence is 15 residues long. Deletions cut 4 bases from V and 0 bases from J, with 10 bases between. Germline V gives CDR1 SGHRS, CDR2 YFSETQ. Written as DNA, the CDR3 is TGCGCCAGCAGCCCCCGTTCAGCAACTAATGAAAAACTGTTTTTT. It codes for CASSPRSATNEKLFF.

This clone was seen more than once but under ten times. This sequence joins TRBV5-1 and TRBJ2-7; possible D gene TRBD2, 6 bases. Looked up from germline, CDR1 is SGHRS and CDR2 is YFSETQ. The CDR3 has 14 amino acids. The V gene lost 4 bases and the J gene lost 7 bases, with 18 bases spanning the gap. The CDR3 sequence is CASSPGLALGEQYF. In nucleotides, the CDR3 is TGCGCCAGCAGCCCGGGACTGGCCCTAGGGGAGCAGTACTTC.

The rearrangement joins TRBV10-1 to TRBJ2-7, with 11 bases matching TRBD2. Germline CDR1 and CDR2: WNHNN and SYGVQD (reference sequence). There are 15 residues in the CDR3. Trimming at V came to 3 bases and at J to 6 bases, leaving 7 bases not matched to a gene. CDR3 in amino acids: CASSETSGRGGEQYF. The CDR3 DNA reads as TGCGCCAGCAGTGAAACTAGCGGGAGAGGCGGCGAGCAGTACTTC.

The CDR3 DNA reads TGTGCCAGTAGTCTATCAACAGGGTACCACACTGAAGCTTTCTTT. Its translation is CASSLSTGYHTEAFF. The chain has TRBV19 and TRBJ1-1, with D tentatively TRBD1 (6 bases). Per germline, CDR1 LNHDA and CDR2 SQIVND (reference sequence). With 5 bases removed from V and 3 bases from J, the gap between germline ends came to 16 bases. This CDR3 is 15 amino acids long.

Here the CDR3 DNA reads TGTGCCAGCAGCTTAGATGTGGGAGGTGGAACCCTCCACTTT. Amino acid sequence: CASSLDVGGGTLHF. The V and J genes are TRBV11-2 and TRBJ1-6; unclear D gene. The CDR3 has 14 amino acids. The V gene lost 0 bases and the J gene lost 14 bases, with 14 bases spanning the gap. Germline V CDR1 and CDR2: SGHAT, FQNNGV. Drawing the rest from reference TRBV11-2 and TRBJ1-6, the complete variable domain is EAGVAQSPRYKIIEKRQSVAFWCNPISGHATLYWYQQILGQGPKLLIQFQNNGVVDDSQLPKDRFSAERLKGVDSTLKIQPAKLEDSAVYLCASSLDVGGGTLHFGNGTRLTVT.

The V call is TRBV28, the J call TRBJ2-3; D gene unclear. The CDR3 loop spans 13 amino acids. Trimming removed 6 bases from V and 0 bases from J, with 7 bases in between. Germline CDR1 reads MDHEN; CDR2 reads SYDVKM. The CDR3 is CASSTTSTDTQYF. In nucleotides, the CDR3 is TGTGCCAGCAGCACCACTAGCACAGATACGCAGTATTTT.

The rearrangement links TRBV19 to TRBJ1-2; D possibly corresponds to TRBD1 (5 bases). This CDR3 has 13 residues. In germline, CDR1 is LNHDA, CDR2 SQIVND (reference sequence). Trimming removed 10 bases at V and 7 bases at J, with 19 bases between. For the CDR3, the DNA is TGTGCCACCGCCCCCAGGGCAGAGTTTGGCTACACCTTC. It codes for CATAPRAEFGYTF.

The chain combines TRBV6-1 with TRBJ1-2; no definite D call. V lost 3 bases to trimming and J lost 1 base, with 9 bases between them. The CDR3 length is 14 residues. Per the germline V gene, CDR1 is MNHNS and CDR2 is SASEGT. The CDR3 reads CASSDTALNYGYTF. In DNA form, the CDR3 reads TGTGCCAGCAGTGATACCGCGCTTAACTATGGCTACACCTTC.

The chain carries TRBV5-1 and TRBJ1-1; D may be TRBD1 (6 bases). CDR3 length: 13 residues. V shed 5 bases and J shed 5 bases, with 13 bases lying between them. Germline values: CDR1 SGHRS, CDR2 YFSETQ. The CDR3 DNA follows: TGCGCCAGCAGGCGGGGGGCTGATACTGAAGCTTTCTTT. Translation gives CASRRGADTEAFF.

The chain uses TRBV19 and TRBJ1-6; TRBD1 agrees at 7 bases. The CDR3 totals 18 residues. Germline V gene lookup returns CDR1 LNHDA and CDR2 SQIVND (reference sequence). With 4 bases clipped from V and 0 bases from J, the junction kept 9 bases outside the gene matches. CDR3 coding DNA: TGTGCCAGTAGTAACCCCGCAGGGGGGAGCTCCTATAATTCACCCCTCCACTTT. Protein: CASSNPAGGSSYNSPLHF.

The chain carries TRBV7-2 and TRBJ1-6, with D unresolved. V was pared by 3 bases and J by 7 bases, with 19 bases between. Germline V gives CDR1 SGHTA, CDR2 FQGNSA. There are 17 residues in the CDR3. The CDR3 sequence is CASSFKSTPRENSPLHF. In DNA, the CDR3 is TGTGCCAGCAGCTTCAAGTCGACACCCCGGGAGAATTCACCCCTCCACTTT.

The genes are TRBV3-1 (or the pseudogene TRBV3-2) and TRBJ2-3; D call uncertain. Germline lookup yields CDR1 LGHDT and CDR2 YNNKEL (reference sequence). The CDR3 has 14 residues. The V gene lost 4 bases and the J gene lost 5 bases, with 13 bases spanning the gap. The CDR3 loop is CASSPYSVGDTQYF. CDR3 DNA: TGTGCCAGCAGCCCCTACAGTGTGGGAGATACGCAGTATTTT.

In nucleotides, the CDR3 is TGTGCCAGCTCACCACCGGGACTAGCGGGTGTCTATGAGCAGTTCTTC. Translating it yields CASSPPGLAGVYEQFF. This chain connects TRBV18 to TRBJ2-1; 12 nucleotides align to TRBD2. Germline CDR1 reads KGHSH; CDR2 reads LQKENI. Trimming took 0 bases from V and 8 from J; bases not matched to a gene: 5. This CDR3 is built from 16 residues.

The V call is TRBV19, the J call TRBJ2-7; no clear D gene. Between the trimmed V and J ends, which lost 3 bases and 3 bases, there was a span of 9 bases. Germline assignment: CDR1 LNHDA and CDR2 SQIVND (reference sequence). The CDR3 is 13 amino acids. CDR3 sequence (DNA): TGTGCCAGTAGTATGGGCAGCAGCTACGAGCAGTACTTC. Its protein is CASSMGSSYEQYF.

This clone has only a few counts. The chain links TRBV5-1 to TRBJ2-7; a possible D gene is TRBD2 (6 bases). Germline-derived CDR1 and CDR2 are SGHRS and YFSETQ. Trimming removed 0 bases at V and 7 bases at J, with 17 bases between. CDR3 size: 15 residues. Here the CDR3 DNA reads TGCGCCAGCAGCTTGGAGGGTAGCGCGGAGGGAGAGCAGTACTTC. Translated, it gives CASSLEGSAEGEQYF.

The chain uses TRBV5-4 and TRBJ2-7; 16 bases are shared with TRBD2. The CDR3 covers 18 residues. Trimming at V came to 4 bases and at J to 2 bases, leaving 9 bases not matched to a gene. CDR1 is SGHNT and CDR2 is YYREEE in the germline V gene (reference sequence). CDR3 region: CASSPGLAGGPATYEQYF. CDR3 sequence (DNA): TGTGCCAGCAGCCCGGGACTAGCGGGAGGGCCTGCAACCTACGAGCAGTACTTC.

This chain uses TRBV6-5 with TRBJ2-7; TRBD1 matches 8 bases. CDR3 length: 14 amino acids. Germline V lookup: CDR1 MNHEY, CDR2 SVGAGI. The J segment lost 3 bases and the V segment lost 2 bases, leaving 3 bases of the junction unmatched. This chain's CDR3 is CASSYRGQGYEQYF. CDR3 DNA: TGTGCCAGCAGTTACCGCGGACAGGGCTACGAGCAGTACTTC.

CDR3 region: CASSYPRGGERETQYF. In DNA form, the CDR3 reads TGTGCCAGCAGTTACCCGAGGGGGGGGGAGAGAGAGACCCAGTACTTC. The chain carries TRBV6-6 and TRBJ2-5; D might be TRBD2 (7 bases). This CDR3 has 16 residues. The germline gives CDR1 MNHNY, CDR2 SVGAGI (reference sequence). Trimming shortened V by 2 bases and J by 4 bases, and 17 bases separated the two germline ends.